This paragraph reports one TCR beta chain. This receptor's antigen is unknown. Base quality data are lacking; no much larger clone is found one base away. The donors were healthy, HIV-negative adults who had no recently reported acute infections or vaccinations. Only Caucasian adults living in Nashville, Tennessee, USA were represented among the donors. Magnetic negative selection was used to enrich CD4+ T cells, after which naive cells were positively selected on CD45RA and the negative fraction became the memory subset. Blood was obtained by leukapheresis, after which PBMCs were separated by Ficoll-Histopaque density gradient centrifugation and cryopreserved in liquid nitrogen vapor phase. Purity and quantity of every magnetically sorted T cell population were checked by analytical flow cytometry. Genomic DNA was isolated from every sorted fraction and measured by UV absorbance on a Nanodrop 2000c.

These data come from a study of shared clonotypes between healthy human individuals (dated by TCRdb to the early 2020s). The study in broad terms: The cohort included three men and a couple of women between 18 and 49 years of age. For each donor, three plates each were used for CD4 naive and CD4 memory, two plates were used for CD8 naive, and one plate was used for CD8 memory. To estimate repertoire size and how much clonotypes are shared between individuals, the study performed deep sequencing of blood TCR repertoires from about five healthy adults. Libraries were prepared and TCR repertoires were sequenced by different laboratories using diverse techniques, in order to increase sequencing depth and limit assay-specific biases. Each donor's leukapheresis produced roughly between about 0.9 and 9.5 billion PBMCs. Overall study outcomes, separate from this receptor: Sampling was restricted to blood, and TCR repertoires in tissues likely differ from the TCR repertoires found in blood. Even with the large sequencing depth, rarefaction of the sorted-subset datasets indicated that sequencing was incomplete. When four donors were compared, the shared fraction of clonotypes was about 5.5% for naive CD4, 3% to 4% for naive CD8, 2.3% for memory CD4, and less than 0.45% for memory CD8. Based on pairwise subsampling, the degree of clonotype sharing among donors was expected to be affected by sequencing depth. Compared with non-shared clonotypes, clonotypes shared by all four sorted-subset donors had higher generation probabilities. Estimated clonotype richness was generally larger for naive than for memory subsets. Because the study included a small number of donors, the genetic and exposure-history diversity represented was limited.

TCR CDR3 regions were amplified from genomic DNA by multiplex PCR using the deep immunoSEQ assay. Genomic DNA extracted from each cell subset was distributed evenly over all wells of several immunoSEQ 96-well plates, and each plate served as one replicate. Each replicate PCR for sorted subsets received around 200 ng genomic DNA, equal to 28,000 or so T cell genomes. Purified libraries were quantified with a Qubit 3.0 fluorometer, sized on a Bioanalyzer 2100, and re-quantified with the KAPA Library Quantification kit. A separate single-read 150-cycle Illumina NextSeq 550 flow cell was used to sequence each immunoSEQ 96-well plate. In the original analysis: Because only junctional sequences without quality scores were contained in the immunoSEQ output, filtering matching that applied to full-length reads could not be performed. To assign V/J genes and CDR3, sequences were annotated using PyIR, a Python wrapper for IgBLAST v1.9, with IMGT germline references. Reads were removed for weak V/J assignments (E-value above 1e-6), missing CDR3, stop codons, out-of-frame junctions, or ambiguous translated residues. A V3J clonotype was defined by an identical inferred V gene, J gene, and CDR3 amino acid sequence. Percentage overlap between repertoires was computed as shared unique clonotypes divided by the size of the smaller repertoire. Richness of each repertoire was evaluated using RTK rarefaction, the Chao1 estimator, and Recon v2.1 estimates of unobserved clonotypes. Generation probabilities were computed with OLGA for all TCRbeta clonotypes obtained by the gDNA method from a few donors. TCRdb took over this immuneACCESS table, retaining in-frame rearrangements with V and J assigned. Such tables are incomplete; in checked studies, under half of the missing clones stem from an unresolved V gene, and the remainder is unexplained. The D gene and trimming were derived from the DNA, and the V and J assignments and clone size from that table. Here the sample has around 600,000 clones; around 97% occur a single time. The ten largest clones represent about 0.057% of the sample.

Trimming leaves V shorter by 6 bases and J shorter by 5 bases, with the junction holding 5 bases beyond the gene matches. The germline V gene provides CDR1 MNHEY and CDR2 SVGAGI. Inclusive of the bounding cysteine and phenylalanine, the CDR3 is 13 residues long. Only CDR3 DNA is held: 39 bases, read in frame from base 1. The sequence was obtained from a woman under 40 in good health. Sequenced material: naive CD4+ T cells sorted from blood. The cell subset or site label, read with the paper, signifies: CD45RA+ positively selected. This receptor chain uses TRBV6-5 and TRBJ2-5, and 8 junctional nucleotides match TRBD1. The CDR3 has the sequence CASRSTGVETQYF. The DNA reads as follows: TGTGCCAGCAGGTCGACAGGGGTGGAGACCCAGTACTTC.